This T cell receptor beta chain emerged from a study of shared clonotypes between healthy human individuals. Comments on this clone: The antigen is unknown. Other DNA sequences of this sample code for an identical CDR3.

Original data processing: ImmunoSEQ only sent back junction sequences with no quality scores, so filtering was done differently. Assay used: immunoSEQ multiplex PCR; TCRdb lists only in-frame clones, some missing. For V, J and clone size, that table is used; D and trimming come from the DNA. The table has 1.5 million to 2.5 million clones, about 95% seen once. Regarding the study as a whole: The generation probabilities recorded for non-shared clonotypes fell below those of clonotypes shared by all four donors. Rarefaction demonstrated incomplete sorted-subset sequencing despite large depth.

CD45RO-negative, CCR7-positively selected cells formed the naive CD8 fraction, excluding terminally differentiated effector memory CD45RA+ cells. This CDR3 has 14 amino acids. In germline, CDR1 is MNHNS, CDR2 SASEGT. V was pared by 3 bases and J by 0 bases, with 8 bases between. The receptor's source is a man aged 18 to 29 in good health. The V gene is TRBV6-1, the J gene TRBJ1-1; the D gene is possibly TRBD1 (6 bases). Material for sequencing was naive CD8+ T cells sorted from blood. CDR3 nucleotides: TGTGCCAGCAGTGAGGACAGTTTGAACACTGAAGCTTTCTTT. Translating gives CASSEDSLNTEAFF.